Following are 21 T cell receptor beta chains from one sample sequenced in a study of T cell repertoires in aging, cancer and after chemotherapy. Rearranged V-D-J TRB sequences were amplified with a mixed TRB-A/B primer pool. TCRdb re-called the multiplex PCR reads with MiXCR, one entry per CDR3 protein. The sample carries some 4,900 distinct CDR3 sequences, 25% to 40% recorded once. Peripheral blood genomic DNA, not sorted cells or RNA, was the template. Source material: blood. The receptor source for this set is a human donor with a blood cancer. The donor label of this sample is uncertain.

The chain is built from TRBV27 and TRBJ1-6; D is unresolved. Germline assignment: CDR1 MNHEY and CDR2 SMNVEV (reference sequence). Deletions cut 0 bases from V and 7 bases from J, with 4 bases between. The CDR3 contains 13 residues. The CDR3 DNA reads as TGTGCCAGCAGTTTATCCGGGAATTCACCCCTCCACTTT. Amino acid sequence: CASSLSGNSPLHF.

This clonotype occurred a few times. The chain carries TRBV27 and TRBJ2-2; the match to TRBD2 covers 12 bases. The germline V gene has CDR1 MNHEY and CDR2 SMNVEV (reference sequence). The CDR3 has 16 amino acids. The V gene end was trimmed by 4 bases and the J gene end by 2 bases; junction bases not matched to a gene: 2. The CDR3 bases are TGTGCCAGCAGTTCACTAGCGGGAGGTAACACCGGGGAGCTGTTTTTT. It encodes CASSSLAGGNTGELFF.

The chain couples TRBV13 to TRBJ1-2, with 10 bases matching TRBD1. Per the germline V gene, CDR1 is PRHDT and CDR2 is FYEKMQ (reference sequence). With V trimmed by 4 bases and J by 4 bases, 9 bases remained unmatched. CDR3 length: 16 residues. CDR3 protein: CASSSSGQGVVYGYTF. In nucleotides, the CDR3 is TGTGCCAGCAGCTCCTCCGGACAGGGGGTCGTCTATGGCTACACCTTC.

This clonotype has only a few counts. The CDR3 here is CASRILNTEAFF. The CDR3 DNA is TGTGCCAGCAGAATTCTGAACACTGAAGCTTTCTTT. The chain has TRBV6-2 or TRBV6-3 and TRBJ1-1, with no clear D. The CDR3 extends over 12 amino acids. The germline V gene has CDR1 MNHEY and CDR2 SVGEGT. Trimming removed 6 bases from V and 0 bases from J, with 5 bases in between.

By sample share, this clonotype is medium-sized. The rearrangement joins TRBV29-1 to TRBJ1-2; D gene unclear. The CDR3 spans 14 residues. V lost 6 bases and J 7 bases, leaving 21 bases between the germline ends. Germline CDR1 SQVTM, CDR2 ANQGSEA. The CDR3 nucleotides read TGCAGCGTGGGGATGGCAGGAGGATTTGGTGGCTACACCTTC. Translation: CSVGMAGGFGGYTF.

By frequency in the sample, this clonotype is medium-sized. The chain recombines TRBV24-1 with TRBJ2-3; D not certain. Germline V gives CDR1 KGHDR, CDR2 SFDVKD. CDR3 length equals 12 residues. Trimming removed 6 bases from V and 8 bases from J, with 11 bases in between. The CDR3 loop reads CATSNPTLTQYF. In nucleotides, the CDR3 is TGTGCCACCAGTAACCCAACCCTTACGCAGTATTTT.

Judged by abundance, this clonotype is large. V usage is TRBV11-3 and J usage is TRBJ2-2; D is undetermined. The CDR3 has 16 amino acids. The germline V gene encodes CDR1 SGHNT and CDR2 YENEEA. V lost 2 bases and J 5 bases, leaving 15 bases between the germline ends. CDR3 DNA: TGTGCCAGCAGCTTATGGCCGACCGACTTAACCGGGGAGCTGTTTTTT. The encoded protein is CASSLWPTDLTGELFF.

The chain uses TRBV30 and TRBJ1-6, with 9 nucleotides matching TRBD1. There are 15 residues in the CDR3. The ends lost 1 base at V and 9 bases at J; junction bases unmatched: 7. Germline assignment: CDR1 GTSNPN and CDR2 SVGIG (reference sequence). CDR3 protein: CAWSAGTGNISPLHF. The CDR3 bases are TGTGCCTGGAGTGCCGGGACAGGGAATATTTCACCCCTCCACTTT.

This clonotype has just a few counts. For the CDR3, the DNA is TGTGCCACCAGCAGGGTCCCTTCTGAAAAACTGTTTTTT. Amino acid sequence: CATSRVPSEKLFF. The rearrangement joins TRBV15 to TRBJ1-4; D remains unclear. CDR1 LNHNV and CDR2 YYDKDF come from the germline V gene (reference sequence). The germline V and J ends were trimmed by 3 bases and 7 bases, with 9 bases remaining between them. The CDR3 is 13 amino acids.

The sample holds a few counts of this clonotype. The CDR3 DNA follows: TGTGCCAGCAGCTTTTCTAGCGAGTGGGAGACCCAGTACTTC. This translates into CASSFSSEWETQYF. The V gene is TRBV5-6, the J gene TRBJ2-5; D possibly corresponds to TRBD2 (6 bases). The germline V and J ends were trimmed by 2 bases and 5 bases, with 13 bases remaining between them. Germline CDR1 SGHDT, CDR2 YYEEEE. This CDR3 spans 14 amino acids.

This clonotype is labeled as medium-sized. The gene calls are TRBV11-3 and TRBJ2-6; D is unresolved. There are 15 residues in the CDR3. The germline V gene has CDR1 SGHNT and CDR2 YENEEA. V was clipped by 5 bases and J by 4 bases, with 12 bases between them. CDR3 amino acids: CASSPSGLGANVLTF. The CDR3, as DNA: TGTGCCAGCAGCCCGTCAGGTCTCGGGGCCAACGTCCTGACTTTC.

The chain joins TRBV15 to TRBJ2-7, with D possibly TRBD1 on 6 matching bases. The CDR3 totals 16 residues. With 5 bases removed from V and 3 bases from J, the gap between germline ends came to 20 bases. CDR1 is LNHNV and CDR2 is YYDKDF in the germline V gene (reference sequence). The CDR3 loop reads CATSVSFGSGDYEQYF. The CDR3 coding sequence is TGTGCCACCAGCGTAAGTTTCGGGTCAGGGGACTACGAGCAGTACTTC.

This clonotype was detected a few times. The chain joins TRBV4-3 to TRBJ2-7, with D possibly matching TRBD2 (6 bases). The V and J ends lost 1 base and 5 bases respectively, with 12 bases between them. Germline V CDR1 and CDR2: LGHNA, YSLEER. CDR3 length: 14 residues. DNA of the CDR3: TGCGCCAGCAGCCAAGGGCTATGGGGGGACGAGCAGTACTTC. Protein sequence: CASSQGLWGDEQYF.

This clonotype is categorized as medium-sized (0.01 to 0.1%). The chain couples TRBV5-6 to TRBJ2-2; D may match TRBD1 or TRBD2 (5 bases each). CDR1 and CDR2 from the germline V gene are SGHDT and YYEEEE. Trimming removed 2 bases from V and 6 bases from J, with 11 bases in between. The CDR3 runs 14 residues. CDR3 nucleotide sequence: TGTGCCAGCAGCTTAGGGGAGCGTGCCGGGGAGCTGTTTTTT. It yields the protein CASSLGERAGELFF.

This clonotype was counted between two and nine times. The chain couples TRBV7-9 to TRBJ2-3; 10 bases agree with TRBD2. This CDR3 has 17 amino acids. Looked up from germline, CDR1 is SEHNR and CDR2 is FQNEAQ (reference sequence). The trim removed 4 bases at V and 0 bases at J, leaving 7 bases unmatched. The CDR3 DNA reads TGTGCCAGCAGCTGGCGGGCTAGCGGGAGTAGCACAGATACGCAGTATTTT. Translated: CASSWRASGSSTDTQYF.

In its sample, this clonotype was seen a few times. This rearrangement joins TRBV5-6 to TRBJ2-3; D call uncertain. V lost 1 base, J lost 2 bases, and 14 bases lay in between. Germline CDR1 is SGHDT and CDR2 is YYEEEE. The CDR3 runs to 16 residues. CDR3 in DNA: TGTGCCAGCAGCTTGCTTAGGAGCCGTATCACAGATACGCAGTATTTT. Translating it yields CASSLLRSRITDTQYF.

This clonotype has a single count. This chain joins TRBV7-3 and TRBJ1-6, with D maybe TRBD1 (5 bases). Trimming took off 8 bases at V and 9 bases at J, with 14 bases between the two ends. The CDR3 totals 13 residues. In germline, CDR1 is SGHTA, CDR2 FQGTGA. This CDR3 is CASSRGSGSPLHF. The CDR3 DNA reads as TGTGCCAGCTCGCGGGGGTCGGGTTCACCCCTCCACTTT.

V usage is TRBV11-3 and J usage is TRBJ2-1; D may be TRBD2 (6 bases). V lost 5 bases to trimming and J lost 3 bases, with 17 bases between them. In germline, CDR1 is SGHNT, CDR2 YENEEA. CDR3 length: 16 amino acids. The CDR3 region has the DNA TGTGCCAGCAGCGTAGGGGAGAGCGGGCTCTACAATGAGCAGTTCTTC. Translated, it gives CASSVGESGLYNEQFF. The whole variable domain, filled in from reference TRBV11-3 and TRBJ2-1, reads EAGVVQSPRYKIIEKKQPVAFWCNPISGHNTLYWYLQNLGQGPELLIRYENEEAVDDSQLPKDRFSAERLKGVDSTLKIQPAELGDSAVYLCASSVGESGLYNEQFFGPGTRLTVL.

CDR3 in DNA: TGCGCCAGCAGCCAAGCAGGGGACGGTGGCTACACCTTC. This encodes CASSQAGDGGYTF. V is TRBV4-3 and J is TRBJ1-2; a possible D gene is TRBD1 (6 bases). The V end was cut by 1 base, the J end by 7 bases, with 10 bases between. This CDR3 comprises 13 residues. Per the germline V gene, CDR1 is LGHNA and CDR2 is YSLEER.

About this clonotype: It may be a read error: a sequence one base away is much more abundant. The rearrangement uses TRBV15 and TRBJ2-2; D remains ambiguous. This CDR3 is 15 amino acids long. CDR1 and CDR2 (germline): LNHNV, YYDKDF (reference sequence). The chain's CDR3 is CATSRVRSDTWELFF. The CDR3 DNA follows: TGTGCCACCAGCAGAGTTAGGAGTGACACCTGGGAGCTGTTTTTT.

The chain is built from TRBV7-2 and TRBJ1-5, with D perhaps matching TRBD1 (5 bases). CDR1 and CDR2 (germline): SGHTA, FQGNSA. V lost 1 base and J lost 7, with 14 bases in between. This CDR3 contains 15 residues. CDR3 protein: CASSLDLGNRQPQHF. The CDR3 DNA sequence: TGTGCCAGCAGCTTAGACTTGGGGAACAGGCAGCCCCAGCATTTT. The full variable domain, in which reference TRBV7-2 and TRBJ1-5 provide the parts outside the CDR3, is GAGVSQSPSNKVTEKGKDVELRCDPISGHTALYWYRQSLGQGLEFLIYFQGNSAPDKSGLPSDRFSAERTGGSVSTLTIQRTQQEDSAVYLCASSLDLGNRQPQHFGDGTRLSIL.